The 30 T cell receptor beta chains reported below all come from one sample, sequenced in a study of human T cells and chemical hapten exposure. MiXCR was run by TCRdb on the RACE reads, yielding one entry per CDR3 protein. The sample holds about 380,000 distinct CDR3 sequences, nearly 5% seen once. Time point defined: patch test 1, 2 weeks after DPC sensitization. Noted treatment: therapeutic diphenylcyclopropenone sensitization with weekly scalp DPC. The sequenced sample was whole blood, obtained in connection with sensitization to the hapten diphenylcyclopropenone (DPC). The receptor set was obtained from a woman in her forties or fifties with alopecia areata. Some clones in this sample may be carry-over from other donors' samples.

For this clonotype: Possible read error: a much larger clone is one base away. The chain links TRBV29-1 to TRBJ1-2, with D hard to call. The CDR3 runs 10 residues. V was trimmed by 6 bases and J by 8 bases, leaving 10 bases between them. Looked up from germline, CDR1 is SQVTM and CDR2 is ANQGSEA. CDR3 protein: CSVHRKGYTF. The CDR3 DNA sequence: TGCAGCGTCCACCGCAAAGGCTACACCTTC.

In its sample, this clonotype was seen a few times. The chain links TRBV7-2 to TRBJ2-2; possibly TRBD1 for D (6 bases). V dropped 3 bases and J dropped 2 bases, with 7 bases sitting between them. CDR1 and CDR2 from the germline V gene are SGHTA and FQGNSA. The CDR3 runs 14 residues. The chain's CDR3 is CASSLGHNTGELFF. In nucleotides, the CDR3 is TGTGCCAGCAGCTTGGGACATAACACCGGGGAGCTGTTTTTT.

This rearrangement joins TRBV4-2 to TRBJ1-1; 9 nucleotides match TRBD1. V gave up 1 base and J gave up 7 bases; unmatched junction bases: 7. CDR1 LGHNA and CDR2 YNFKEQ come from the germline V gene. CDR3 length: 15 residues. DNA of the CDR3: TGTGCCAGCAGCCAAGGGTCGGGACAGGGAAATGAAGCTTTCTTT. As protein: CASSQGSGQGNEAFF.

This clonotype was recorded a few times. V gene TRBV6-5 combines with J gene TRBJ2-3, with a possible D match to TRBD2 (6 bases). Trimming took 6 bases from V and 0 from J, leaving 16 bases between them. The length of the CDR3 is 16 residues. From germline, CDR1 is MNHEY and CDR2 SVGAGI. The CDR3 here is CASSLSGLSSTDTQYF. The CDR3 nucleotides read TGTGCCAGCAGCCTTAGCGGCCTTTCTAGCACAGATACGCAGTATTTT.

This clonotype was seen many times. V is TRBV12-3 or TRBV12-4 and J is TRBJ1-1; tentative D call: TRBD1 (5 bases). V lost 3 bases and J lost 6, with 11 bases in between. The CDR3 covers 13 residues. Written as DNA, the CDR3 is TGTGCCAGCAGTTTTCGAGGGGTCGCTGAAGCTTTCTTT. Protein sequence: CASSFRGVAEAFF.

This sequence joins TRBV27 and TRBJ2-3; 10 bases are a match to TRBD2. This CDR3 comprises 17 residues. V lost 6 bases and J lost 6; bases outside the gene matches: 15. The germline V gene encodes CDR1 MNHEY and CDR2 SMNVEV (reference sequence). DNA for the CDR3: TGTGCCAGCAGCCAGGGGGTCCCTAGCGGGAGTGGGGATACGCAGTATTTT. Amino acid sequence: CASSQGVPSGSGDTQYF.

This clonotype was observed many times. The chain uses TRBV12-5 and TRBJ2-5; the D gene is possibly TRBD2 (5 bases). Trimming removed 2 bases from V and 5 bases from J, with 9 bases in between. CDR1 is LGHNT and CDR2 is FRNRAP in the germline V gene. The CDR3 has 13 residues. For the CDR3, the DNA is TGTGCTAGTGGTTTGCGAGGGAACGAGACCCAGTACTTC. It encodes CASGLRGNETQYF.

V is TRBV11-2 and J is TRBJ2-3; D is perhaps TRBD2 (6 bases). The CDR3 covers 13 residues. V was shortened by 6 bases and J by 2 bases, with 9 bases between the two germline ends. The germline CDR1 and CDR2 sequences are SGHAT and FQNNGV. The CDR3 region is CASRGGYTDTQYF. The CDR3 region has the DNA TGTGCCAGCAGGGGAGGCTACACAGATACGCAGTATTTT.

This clonotype was observed many times. This chain joins TRBV12-3 or TRBV12-4 and TRBJ1-5, with unresolved D. The CDR3 has 15 amino acids. The V end was cut by 7 bases, the J end by 1 base, with 14 bases between. This CDR3 reads CASTLNLGSNQPQHF. The CDR3 DNA is TGTGCCAGCACCTTGAACCTTGGCAGCAATCAGCCCCAGCATTTT.

This clonotype was found a few times. The V and J genes are TRBV29-1 and TRBJ2-1, with D perhaps matching TRBD1 (6 bases). The germline V gene encodes CDR1 SQVTM and CDR2 ANQGSEA. The CDR3 is made up of 13 amino acids. The ends were cut back, 2 bases at V and 6 bases at J, with 11 bases in the middle. The CDR3 coding sequence is TGCAGCGTTGAAAAACAGGGTAGCAATGAGCAGTTCTTC. Protein: CSVEKQGSNEQFF.

Comment on this clonotype: A read error may be the cause here, since a much bigger clone is one base away. This chain joins TRBV20-1 and TRBJ2-6; 7 positions match TRBD2. J was trimmed by 6 bases and V by 5 bases; bases with no gene match: 4. The CDR3 has 13 residues. Germline values: CDR1 DFQATT, CDR2 SNEGSKA (reference sequence). The CDR3 nucleotides read TGCAGTGCTTCGGGGGGAGTGGCCAACGTCCTGACTTTC. Its translation is CSASGGVANVLTF.

The chain links TRBV28 to TRBJ2-5; 9 bases align to TRBD2. V shed 6 bases and J 5 bases; nucleotides not matched to a gene: 10. The CDR3 runs to 15 residues. Germline CDR1 and CDR2: MDHEN and SYDVKM. The CDR3 region is CASSPLAGPGETQYF. For the CDR3, the DNA is TGTGCCAGCAGCCCCCTAGCGGGACCAGGGGAGACCCAGTACTTC.

This clonotype has ten or more counts. V gene TRBV6-1 combines with J gene TRBJ1-2; D is undetermined. Between the trimmed V and J ends, which lost 2 bases and 7 bases, there was a span of 14 bases. Germline CDR1 is MNHNS and CDR2 is SASEGT. The CDR3 runs 14 residues. The chain's CDR3 is CASSESGRVSGYTF. The CDR3 region has the DNA TGTGCCAGCAGTGAAAGTGGAAGGGTCTCTGGCTACACCTTC.

This clonotype was found many times. The rearrangement joins TRBV3-1 to TRBJ2-3; D remains unclear. CDR1 is LGHDT, CDR2 YNNKEL, per germline (reference sequence). This CDR3 is 14 amino acids long. Trimming removed 4 bases at V and 2 bases at J, with 10 bases between. The CDR3 DNA reads TGTGCCAGCAGCCCCGGGCTACCCACAGATACGCAGTATTTT. It is translated as CASSPGLPTDTQYF.

The rearrangement joins TRBV5-4 to TRBJ2-5; D is undetermined. Germline lookup yields CDR1 SGHNT and CDR2 YYREEE (reference sequence). This CDR3 contains 15 residues. V dropped 4 bases and J dropped 5 bases, with 18 bases sitting between them. CDR3 in amino acids: CASSHHSSAPETQYF. CDR3 coding DNA: TGTGCCAGCAGCCACCATAGTTCCGCCCCGGAGACCCAGTACTTC.

This clonotype was counted between two and nine times. This rearrangement joins TRBV5-4 to TRBJ2-3, with D possibly called TRBD1 or TRBD2 (5 bases each). Germline-derived CDR1 and CDR2 are SGHNT and YYREEE (reference sequence). This CDR3 contains 16 residues. V was shortened by 2 bases and J by 4 bases, with 17 bases between the two germline ends. This CDR3 reads CASSFPTAGAADTQYF. The CDR3 DNA reads TGTGCCAGCAGCTTTCCCACCGCCGGGGCCGCAGATACGCAGTATTTT.

The chain recombines TRBV5-1 with TRBJ2-3, with D perhaps TRBD1 (5 bases). V was clipped by 0 bases and J by 9 bases, with 20 bases between them. Germline loops: CDR1 SGHRS, CDR2 YFSETQ. This CDR3 is built from 16 residues. In DNA, the CDR3 is TGCGCCAGCAGCTTGGGGGTGGCAGGGCTATACGAGACGCAGTATTTT. As protein: CASSLGVAGLYETQYF.

The chain links TRBV15 to TRBJ2-1; 9 bases are shared with TRBD1. Germline-derived CDR1 and CDR2 are LNHNV and YYDKDF (reference sequence). With 6 bases clipped from V and 4 bases from J, the junction kept 7 bases outside the gene matches. This CDR3 contains 15 residues. The CDR3 DNA follows: TGTGCCACCAGTCGGGAGGACAGGGGTTACAATGAGCAGTTCTTC. It specifies CATSREDRGYNEQFF.

V gene TRBV29-1 combines with J gene TRBJ2-2, with D possibly called TRBD1 or TRBD2 (6 bases each). CDR1 is SQVTM and CDR2 is ANQGSEA in the germline V gene. This CDR3 spans 14 amino acids. The CDR3, as DNA: TGCAGGGACTACAGGGAACAGAACACCGGGGAGCTGTTTTTT. Translated, it gives CRDYREQNTGELFF.

The CDR3 protein is CASSSTPPGLADYNEQFF. The CDR3 region has the DNA TGTGCCAGCAGTTCCACCCCCCCGGGACTAGCGGACTACAATGAGCAGTTCTTC. The J gene is TRBJ2-1, the V gene TRBV27, with 11 bases lining up with TRBD2. CDR3 size: 18 residues. In germline, CDR1 is MNHEY, CDR2 SMNVEV (reference sequence). V lost 4 bases to trimming and J lost 3 bases; unmatched junction nucleotides: 11.

This clonotype was counted many times. This sequence joins TRBV6-5 and TRBJ1-4, with D perhaps matching TRBD1 (6 bases). CDR1 and CDR2 (germline): MNHEY, SVGAGI. The V end lost 2 bases, the J end lost 7 bases, and 14 bases lay between the germline ends. This CDR3 spans 15 amino acids. CDR3 DNA sequence: TGTGCCAGCAGTTACATGGGGGGCAGTGGTGAAAAACTGTTTTTT. This codes for CASSYMGGSGEKLFF.

The genes are TRBV12-3 or TRBV12-4 and TRBJ1-1; possibly TRBD1 for D (5 bases). V lost 3 bases, J lost 5 bases, and 13 bases lay in between. CDR3 length: 14 amino acids. The CDR3 DNA is TGTGCCAGCAGTTTTGTAGGGGAAAGGACTGAAGCTTTCTTT. It is translated as CASSFVGERTEAFF.

The J gene is TRBJ1-1, the V gene TRBV5-1; no firm D call. The CDR3 covers 16 residues. The V and J ends lost 1 base and 3 bases respectively, with 16 bases between them. CDR1 is SGHRS, CDR2 YFSETQ, per germline. CDR3 loop: CASSLIPAGLDTEAFF. CDR3 DNA sequence: TGCGCCAGCAGCTTGATTCCCGCAGGTCTAGACACTGAAGCTTTCTTT.

This clonotype was seen a few times. The chain carries TRBV27 and TRBJ2-5; D may correspond to TRBD1 or TRBD2 (5 bases each). The CDR3 runs to 14 residues. Trimming stripped 5 bases from V and 5 bases from J, with 15 bases between. In germline, CDR1 is MNHEY, CDR2 SMNVEV (reference sequence). CDR3 residues: CASSIGLAGETQYF. CDR3 DNA: TGTGCCAGCAGTATAGGACTGGCAGGGGAGACCCAGTACTTC.

This sequence joins TRBV20-1 and TRBJ1-1; 8 bases line up with TRBD1. This CDR3 comprises 10 residues. CDR1 and CDR2 from the germline V gene are DFQATT and SNEGSKA (reference sequence). Unmatched junction bases numbered 2, after V lost 4 bases and J lost 10 bases. The DNA of the CDR3 is TGCAGTGCTATTGGACAGGGAGCTTTCTTT. This codes for CSAIGQGAFF.

This clonotype has a count of ten or more. The chain has TRBV5-1 and TRBJ2-7; 7 bases match TRBD1. There are 13 residues in the CDR3. Germline V CDR1 and CDR2: SGHRS, YFSETQ. The V segment lost 4 bases and the J segment 6 bases; nucleotides outside the gene matches: 7. CDR3 bases: TGCGCCAGCAGCCGACGACAGGGCCGCGAGCAGTACTTC. Its protein is CASSRRQGREQYF.

This clonotype was detected a few times. The chain employs TRBV28 and TRBJ2-5, with TRBD1 matching 8 bases. V shed 1 base and J 1 base; nucleotides not matched to a gene: 5. The CDR3 is made up of 16 amino acids. CDR1 is MDHEN and CDR2 is SYDVKM in the germline V gene. The CDR3 nucleotides are TGTGCCAGCAGTTTATCTGGACAGGGATTCCAAGAGACCCAGTACTTC. It encodes CASSLSGQGFQETQYF.

This clonotype was seen at least ten times. CDR3 in DNA: TGCGCCAGCAGCCACGTAGCGGGGGAGGAGACCCAGTACTTC. Translation gives CASSHVAGEETQYF. The gene calls are TRBV4-1 and TRBJ2-5; TRBD2 aligns across 9 bases. V gave up 3 bases and J gave up 5 bases; unmatched junction bases: 4. Per germline, CDR1 MGHRA and CDR2 YSYEKL. This CDR3 spans 14 amino acids.

Many counts were recorded for this clonotype. This CDR3 reads CASSQEGRGSGANVLTF. The CDR3, as DNA: TGCGCCAGCAGCCAAGAGGGCAGGGGATCTGGGGCCAACGTCCTGACTTTC. V usage is TRBV4-3 and J usage is TRBJ2-6; TRBD1 is a possible D gene (6 bases). The CDR3 totals 17 residues. V was pared by 0 bases and J by 1 base, with 10 bases between. Per germline, CDR1 LGHNA and CDR2 YSLEER.

This clonotype showed up many times. CDR3 DNA sequence: TGTGCCAGCCGCCGACAGGGGAACACTGAAGCTTTCTTT. It specifies CASRRQGNTEAFF. This chain uses TRBV27 with TRBJ1-1, with 7 nucleotides matching TRBD1. The V and J ends lost 8 bases and 1 base, in that order; junction bases with no gene match: 4. CDR1 and CDR2 from the germline V gene are MNHEY and SMNVEV (reference sequence). The CDR3 sequence is 13 residues long.